The 4 T cell receptor beta chains listed next were all sequenced from one sample in a study of T cells in Graves' hyperthyroidism and ophthalmopathy. TCR beta CDR3 regions were amplified from RNA transcripts. HTBI primers were employed in a first-round RT-PCR of the TCR CDR3. TCRdb reprocessed the multiplex PCR reads with MiXCR, giving one entry per CDR3 protein. This table has around 420,000 distinct CDR3 sequences, about 15% appearing once. Sequenced sample: blood. The receptors come from a woman between 18 and 30 years old with Graves' hyperthyroidism.

This clonotype turned up a few times. This rearrangement joins TRBV20-1 to TRBJ2-3; 11 positions agree with TRBD2. V lost 2 bases to trimming and J lost 6 bases; unmatched junction nucleotides: 7. The germline CDR1 and CDR2 sequences are DFQATT and SNEGSKA (reference sequence). The CDR3 is made up of 15 amino acids. The CDR3 loop reads CSARKLAGVWDTQYF. CDR3 nucleotide sequence: TGCAGTGCTAGAAAACTAGCGGGGGTGTGGGATACGCAGTATTTT.

This clonotype was counted only a few times. The rearrangement joins TRBV19 to TRBJ1-5; 9 bases line up with TRBD1. This CDR3 contains 14 residues. Per germline, CDR1 LNHDA and CDR2 SQIVND (reference sequence). The junction had 9 bases not matched to a gene; V was cut back by 6 bases and J by 9 bases. DNA for the CDR3: TGTGCCAGTAGGGGACAGGGTGACGTTGGGCCCCAGCATTTT. It specifies CASRGQGDVGPQHF. The full variable domain, in which reference TRBV19 and TRBJ1-5 provide the parts outside the CDR3, is DGGITQSPKYLFRKEGQNVTLSCEQNLNHDAMYWYRQDPGQGLRLIYYSQIVNDFQKGDIAEGYSVSREKKESFPLTVTSAQKNPTAFYLCASRGQGDVGPQHFGDGTRLSIL.

The J gene is TRBJ1-1, the V gene TRBV4-2; 8 bases match TRBD1. Germline loops: CDR1 LGHNA, CDR2 YNFKEQ. The CDR3 is 16 amino acids. With V trimmed by 0 bases and J by 10 bases, 13 bases remained unmatched. The CDR3 sequence: CASSQERTGGFSVAFF. The CDR3 DNA reads as TGTGCCAGCAGCCAAGAACGTACAGGGGGATTTTCTGTAGCTTTCTTT.

At least ten counts were recorded for this clonotype. This chain joins TRBV12-3 or TRBV12-4 and TRBJ2-2; D remains ambiguous. The CDR3 is made up of 13 amino acids. The V gene lost 5 bases and the J gene lost 1 base, with 5 bases spanning the gap. The CDR3 DNA sequence: TGTGCCAGCAGTCGAAAGAACACCGGGGAGCTGTTTTTT. It translates to CASSRKNTGELFF.